These 32 T cell receptor beta chains share one sample of origin, sequenced in a study of STAT5B mutations in CD4+ large granular lymphocyte leukemia. TCRdb's copy holds only in-frame clones and misses some; the assay was immunoSEQ multiplex PCR. The data contain 35,000 or so clones, roughly three quarters of them singletons. Sequencing was performed on CD4+ T cells from blood buffy coats. Receptor source: a human donor in good health.

The chain uses TRBV10-3 and TRBJ1-2, with TRBD1 matching over 9 bases. CDR1 is ENHRY and CDR2 is SYGVKD in the germline V gene. The V and J ends lost 10 bases and 7 bases, in that order; junction bases with no gene match: 7. The CDR3 has 12 residues. CDR3 protein: CASRDRDFGYTF. Here the CDR3 DNA reads TGTGCCAGCCGGGACAGGGATTTTGGCTACACCTTC.

The chain has TRBV9 and TRBJ2-1; 10 nucleotides line up with TRBD2. Germline CDR1 SGDLS, CDR2 YYNGEE. J was trimmed by 3 bases and V by 3 bases; bases with no gene match: 0. The CDR3 is 14 amino acids. CDR3 in amino acids: CASSGLAGYNEQFF. The DNA of the CDR3 is TGTGCCAGCAGCGGACTAGCGGGCTACAATGAGCAGTTCTTC.

This chain joins TRBV19 and TRBJ1-6; 7 bases match TRBD1. Germline CDR1 reads LNHDA; CDR2 reads SQIVND (reference sequence). Germline trimming cut 2 bases from V and 6 bases from J; bases unmatched to any gene: 13. The CDR3 covers 18 residues. CDR3 nucleotide sequence: TGTGCCAGTAGTATAAGCGTCCGAAGGGGGCAAGGTAATTCACCCCTCCACTTT. Encoded protein: CASSISVRRGQGNSPLHF.

The chain joins TRBV18 to TRBJ1-6, with 10 positions matching TRBD1. J was trimmed by 10 bases and V by 6 bases; bases with no gene match: 9. Germline V lookup: CDR1 KGHSH, CDR2 LQKENI. The length of the CDR3 is 15 residues. The CDR3 nucleotides are TGTGCCAGCTCTCCGTTCGGGACAGGGGAGTCACCCCTCCACTTT. It yields the protein CASSPFGTGESPLHF. Using reference TRBV18 and TRBJ1-6 for the parts outside the CDR3, the full variable domain is NAGVMQNPRHLVRRRGQEARLRCSPMKGHSHVYWYRQLPEEGLKFMVYLQKENIIDESGMPKERFSAEFPKEGPSILRIQQVVRGDSAAYFCASSPFGTGESPLHFGNGTRLTVT.

The CDR3 region has the DNA TGTGCCAGCAGTGAAAGGGCCCTGTATCAGCCCCAGCATTTT. It codes for CASSERALYQPQHF. This chain connects TRBV2 to TRBJ1-5, with no clear D. Per the germline V gene, CDR1 is SNHLY and CDR2 is FYNNEI. CDR3 length: 14 residues. V lost 2 bases to trimming and J lost 5 bases, with 10 bases between them.

The V call is TRBV6-5, the J call TRBJ2-5; D not certain. V gave up 6 bases and J gave up 5 bases, with 7 bases separating them. This CDR3 is built from 11 residues. Germline loops: CDR1 MNHEY, CDR2 SVGAGI. CDR3 DNA sequence: TGTGCCAGCAGGACGAATGAGACCCAGTACTTC. It specifies CASRTNETQYF.

V gene TRBV25-1 combines with J gene TRBJ1-1, with 7 bases identical to TRBD1. The J segment lost 0 bases and the V segment lost 7 bases, leaving 8 bases of the junction unmatched. The CDR3 is 15 amino acids. Germline V gene data show CDR1 as MGHDK and CDR2 as SYGVNS. The CDR3 region is CASTRGGAMNTEAFF. The DNA of the CDR3 is TGTGCCAGCACCAGGGGGGGGGCCATGAACACTGAAGCTTTCTTT.

V is TRBV19 and J is TRBJ2-7; D might be TRBD1 (5 bases). This CDR3 contains 15 residues. Germline lookup yields CDR1 LNHDA and CDR2 SQIVND (reference sequence). Between the trimmed V and J ends, which lost 5 bases and 3 bases, there was a span of 17 bases. The CDR3, as DNA: TGTGCCAGTAGTCATTCGGACATACCGCTCTACGAGCAGTACTTC. Translation gives CASSHSDIPLYEQYF.

This chain joins TRBV6-4 and TRBJ1-5, with D maybe TRBD1 (5 bases). V was shortened by 3 bases and J by 0 bases, with 9 bases between the two germline ends. Germline lookup yields CDR1 MRHNA and CDR2 SNTAGT. The CDR3 runs 15 residues. The chain's CDR3 is CASSEGRDSNQPQHF. In DNA form, the CDR3 reads TGTGCCAGCAGTGAGGGACGGGATAGCAATCAGCCCCAGCATTTT.

This clone was seen only a few times. The rearrangement links TRBV11-3 to TRBJ2-2; no definite D call. This CDR3 is built from 13 residues. Germline V CDR1 and CDR2: SGHNT, YENEEA. The V end was cut by 3 bases, the J end by 6 bases, with 8 bases between. The DNA for the CDR3 is TGTGCCAGCAGCTTGGAATATGCCGGGGAGCTGTTTTTT. Its protein product is CASSLEYAGELFF.

This chain connects TRBV28 to TRBJ2-3; 10 bases are shared with TRBD2. The trim removed 3 bases at V and 2 bases at J, leaving 5 bases unmatched. This CDR3 comprises 16 residues. Germline V gives CDR1 MDHEN, CDR2 SYDVKM. As DNA, the CDR3 is TGTGCCAGCAGTTTCGGAGCGGGGGGGTACACAGATACGCAGTATTTT. Translation: CASSFGAGGYTDTQYF.

This clone was detected once. The chain has TRBV10-2 and TRBJ1-3; 8 bases map to TRBD1. V trimming: 8 bases; J trimming: 7 bases; junction bases outside the gene matches: 13. The CDR3 has 15 residues. Germline assignment: CDR1 WSHSY and CDR2 SAAADI. The CDR3 DNA reads TGCGCCAGCCAACAGGGGGACAATATTCGGAACACCATATATTTT. Its translation is CASQQGDNIRNTIYF.

This clone was seen only once. V is TRBV5-1 and J is TRBJ1-6, with TRBD1 matching over 7 bases. The ends lost 0 bases at V and 7 bases at J; junction bases unmatched: 13. The CDR3 length is 18 residues. In germline, CDR1 is SGHRS, CDR2 YFSETQ. CDR3 sequence reads: CASSLDLGQHLSNSPLHF. The CDR3 DNA follows: TGCGCCAGCAGCTTGGACTTGGGACAGCACTTATCAAATTCACCCCTCCACTTT.

V is TRBV5-1 and J is TRBJ1-1; 8 positions match TRBD1. The J segment lost 1 base and the V segment lost 5 bases, leaving 4 bases of the junction unmatched. The CDR3 is 14 residues long. Germline CDR1 is SGHRS and CDR2 is YFSETQ. The DNA for the CDR3 is TGCGCCAGCAGGGCGGGGACAGGGAACACTGAAGCTTTCTTT. As protein: CASRAGTGNTEAFF.

The chain is built from TRBV10-1 and TRBJ2-6; 7 nucleotides agree with TRBD2. Germline V lookup: CDR1 WNHNN, CDR2 SYGVQD (reference sequence). The CDR3 loop spans 17 amino acids. The J segment lost 0 bases and the V segment lost 6 bases, leaving 8 bases of the junction unmatched. DNA for the CDR3: TGCGCCAGCAGGGAGAGGGGAGGGGACTCTGGGGCCAACGTCCTGACTTTC. This translates into CASRERGGDSGANVLTF.

The chain uses TRBV7-9 and TRBJ2-5; 10 bases align to TRBD2. With 3 bases clipped from V and 4 bases from J, the junction kept 8 bases outside the gene matches. Germline CDR1 SEHNR, CDR2 FQNEAQ (reference sequence). CDR3 length equals 16 residues. CDR3 DNA sequence: TGTGCCAGCAGCTTGGCCCCTAGCGGGGGCGGAGAGACCCAGTACTTC. Its translation: CASSLAPSGGGETQYF.

The chain carries TRBV5-1 and TRBJ2-5; TRBD2 is a possible D gene (6 bases). V shed 0 bases and J shed 1 base, with 22 bases lying between them. CDR3 length: 19 amino acids. Germline V gene data show CDR1 as SGHRS and CDR2 as YFSETQ. The CDR3 region has the DNA TGCGCCAGCAGCTTGGCCGGGGGTAACTGGGGGGAGACCCAAGAGACCCAGTACTTC. It is translated as CASSLAGGNWGETQETQYF.

V gene TRBV7-2 combines with J gene TRBJ1-2; 7 positions agree with TRBD1. The CDR3 has 15 amino acids. Trimming took 0 bases from V and 6 from J; bases not matched to a gene: 7. Germline CDR1 reads SGHTA; CDR2 reads FQGNSA. The CDR3 DNA reads as TGTGCCAGCAGCTTAGCTCAGGGGGGGTTCGATGGCTACACCTTC. It is translated as CASSLAQGGFDGYTF.

Here the CDR3 reads CASSIVRGNQPQHF. The CDR3 nucleotides read TGTGCCAGTAGTATAGTGCGTGGGAATCAGCCCCAGCATTTT. The V and J genes are TRBV19 and TRBJ1-5, with D hard to call. Per the germline V gene, CDR1 is LNHDA and CDR2 is SQIVND (reference sequence). This CDR3 has 14 residues. Between the trimmed V and J ends, which lost 1 base and 4 bases, there was a span of 8 bases.

This chain joins TRBV10-3 and TRBJ2-1, with 8 bases aligning to TRBD2. V trimming: 4 bases; J trimming: 8 bases; junction bases outside the gene matches: 7. The CDR3 spans 14 residues. Germline CDR1 is ENHRY and CDR2 is SYGVKD. DNA for the CDR3: TGTGCCATCAGTGTGCTCGGGGGGGAGTATGAGCAGTTCTTC. Its translation: CAISVLGGEYEQFF.

This clone was counted only a few times. V gene TRBV7-9 combines with J gene TRBJ2-1, with a tentative D call TRBD2 (5 bases). Per the germline V gene, CDR1 is SEHNR and CDR2 is FQNEAQ (reference sequence). The V and J ends lost 3 bases and 3 bases respectively, with 6 bases between them. The CDR3 contains 13 residues. The CDR3 sequence: CASSFGVYNEQFF. CDR3 nucleotides: TGTGCCAGCAGCTTCGGGGTCTACAATGAGCAGTTCTTC.

This clone was found a few times. The V and J genes are TRBV27 and TRBJ1-2; tentatively, D is TRBD1 (6 bases). Per germline, CDR1 MNHEY and CDR2 SMNVEV (reference sequence). V gave up 5 bases and J gave up 4 bases, with 11 bases separating them. This CDR3 is built from 13 residues. The CDR3 is CASSPQGTYGYTF. CDR3 coding DNA: TGTGCCAGCAGTCCCCAGGGGACCTATGGCTACACCTTC.

This sequence joins TRBV7-2 and TRBJ2-7; D ambiguous. Germline V gives CDR1 SGHTA, CDR2 FQGNSA. Deletions cut 4 bases from V and 0 bases from J, with 10 bases between. CDR3 size: 14 residues. Written as DNA, the CDR3 is TGTGCCAGCAGCTACCAGTATAGCTCCTACGAGCAGTACTTC. This translates into CASSYQYSSYEQYF. The full variable domain, with the rest looked up from reference TRBV7-2 and TRBJ2-7, is GAGVSQSPSNKVTEKGKDVELRCDPISGHTALYWYRQSLGQGLEFLIYFQGNSAPDKSGLPSDRFSAERTGGSVSTLTIQRTQQEDSAVYLCASSYQYSSYEQYFGPGTRLTVT.

In its sample, this clone was seen once. The J gene is TRBJ2-5, the V gene TRBV5-1; no clear D gene. Trimming stripped 0 bases from V and 2 bases from J, with 11 bases between. The germline V gene encodes CDR1 SGHRS and CDR2 YFSETQ. This CDR3 is 15 amino acids long. CDR3 residues: CASSLAKGSQETQYF. CDR3 DNA: TGCGCCAGCAGCTTGGCGAAGGGTTCTCAAGAGACCCAGTACTTC.

The chain couples TRBV7-2 to TRBJ2-1; the D gene could be TRBD1 or TRBD2 (5 bases each). In germline, CDR1 is SGHTA, CDR2 FQGNSA. V lost 8 bases and J 0 bases, leaving 11 bases between the germline ends. The CDR3 loop spans 14 amino acids. DNA of the CDR3: TGTGCCAGCGTCCGTGGGGGCTCCTACAATGAGCAGTTCTTC. Encoded protein: CASVRGGSYNEQFF.

For the CDR3, the DNA is TGTGCCAGCAGCCAAGGGTCTCGGCTTTCACCCCTCCACTTT. Its protein is CASSQGSRLSPLHF. The V and J genes are TRBV14 and TRBJ1-6; D not resolved. The germline V gene encodes CDR1 SGHDN and CDR2 FVKESK. The V end was cut by 1 base, the J end by 9 bases, with 10 bases between. The CDR3 covers 14 residues.

The chain couples TRBV10-3 to TRBJ1-3; D gene uncertain. This CDR3 region has 16 residues. Per germline, CDR1 ENHRY and CDR2 SYGVKD. Trimming pared 3 bases from V and 0 bases from J, leaving 12 bases between. The CDR3 nucleotides read TGTGCCATCAGTGAATTCGCTGGTTACTCTGGAAACACCATATATTTT. Residues: CAISEFAGYSGNTIYF.

J is TRBJ1-5 and V is TRBV4-3; tentative D call: TRBD1 (5 bases). This CDR3 contains 15 residues. Germline CDR1 and CDR2: LGHNA and YSLEER. V lost 1 base and J 6 bases, leaving 13 bases between the germline ends. The CDR3 coding sequence is TGCGCCAGCAGCCAAGCGGGGGTGGAAGGTCAGCCCCAGCATTTT. This gives the protein CASSQAGVEGQPQHF.

The gene calls are TRBV19 and TRBJ2-1; TRBD2 matches at 10 bases. The CDR3 length is 16 residues. Trimming cost V 5 bases and J 9 bases; bases outside gene matches: 13. Germline V CDR1 and CDR2: LNHDA, SQIVND (reference sequence). DNA of the CDR3: TGTGCCAGTAGTCTACTAGCGGGGAGCCCTCGGGGTGAGCAGTTCTTC. Translation gives CASSLLAGSPRGEQFF.

The genes are TRBV30 and TRBJ2-2; unclear D gene. V lost 1 base and J 7 bases, leaving 10 bases between the germline ends. The CDR3 covers 13 residues. The germline V gene has CDR1 GTSNPN and CDR2 SVGIG (reference sequence). DNA of the CDR3: TGTGCCTGGAGTGGAAGGGTCAGCGGGGAGCTGTTTTTT. Protein sequence: CAWSGRVSGELFF.

The chain recombines TRBV30 with TRBJ1-3; D may be TRBD1 (5 bases). V gave up 0 bases and J gave up 8 bases, with 8 bases separating them. CDR3 length: 12 amino acids. Germline lookup yields CDR1 GTSNPN and CDR2 SVGIG (reference sequence). In nucleotides, the CDR3 is TGTGCCTGGAGTGTATTGGGGGACACCATATATTTT. Residues: CAWSVLGDTIYF.

This clone was counted between two and nine times. One end of the junction varies from germline; a read error may be responsible. The CDR3 region is CASRQGSGANSGANVLTF. Here the CDR3 DNA reads TGTGCCAGCAGACAAGGAAGCGGGGCGAACTCTGGGGCCAACGTCCTGACTTTC. The chain links TRBV14 to TRBJ2-6; 7 bases line up with TRBD2. The germline V gene encodes CDR1 SGHDN and CDR2 FVKESK. There are 18 residues in the CDR3.